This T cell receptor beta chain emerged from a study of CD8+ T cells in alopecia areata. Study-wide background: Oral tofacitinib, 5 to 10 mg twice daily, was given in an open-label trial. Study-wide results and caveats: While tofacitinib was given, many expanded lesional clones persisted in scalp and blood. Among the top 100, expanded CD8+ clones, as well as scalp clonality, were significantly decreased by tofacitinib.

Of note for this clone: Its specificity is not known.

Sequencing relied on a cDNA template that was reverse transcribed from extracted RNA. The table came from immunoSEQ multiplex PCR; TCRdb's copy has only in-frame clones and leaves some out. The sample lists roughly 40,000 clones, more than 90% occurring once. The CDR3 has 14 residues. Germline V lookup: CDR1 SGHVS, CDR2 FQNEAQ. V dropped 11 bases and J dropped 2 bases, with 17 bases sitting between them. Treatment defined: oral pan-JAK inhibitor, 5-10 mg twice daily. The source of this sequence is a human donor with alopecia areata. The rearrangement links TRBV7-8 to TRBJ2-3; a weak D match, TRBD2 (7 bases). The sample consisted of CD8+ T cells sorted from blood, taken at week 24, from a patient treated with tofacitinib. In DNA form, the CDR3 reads TGTGCCCACGGGCCGGGGGGCCCCACAGATACGCAGTATTTT. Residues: CAHGPGGPTDTQYF.